One and the same sample provided the 26 T cell receptor beta chains below, sequenced in a study of PD-1 blockade in mismatch repair-deficient tumors. Produced via immunoSEQ multiplex PCR; TCRdb's table is partial and in-frame only. The sample has around 30,000 clones, 75% to 90% seen once. The material sequenced was PBMCs, taken around 6 weeks after starting pembrolizumab. The receptor set was obtained from an adult with mismatch repair-deficient cancer.

The rearrangement uses TRBV6-7 and TRBJ2-1, with 8 bases fitting TRBD2. TRBV6-7 is an ORF for which the function is uncertain. The CDR3 length is 15 residues. The V and J ends lost 10 bases and 9 bases, in that order; junction bases with no gene match: 17. The CDR3 loop is CATLRGSGKVGEQFF. CDR3 nucleotide sequence: TGTGCCACCCTGCGGGGTAGCGGGAAGGTCGGTGAGCAGTTCTTC.

V gene TRBV7-2 combines with J gene TRBJ2-1, with 12 bases identical to TRBD2. J gave up 6 bases and V 5 bases, and 8 bases lay outside the gene matches. This CDR3 is 16 amino acids long. Germline V lookup: CDR1 SGHTA, CDR2 FQGNSA. CDR3 region: CASSPLGLAGSNEQFF. In DNA, the CDR3 is TGTGCCAGCAGCCCTCTCGGACTAGCGGGGTCCAATGAGCAGTTCTTC.

This chain connects TRBV29-1 to TRBJ2-5, with 7 nucleotides matching TRBD1. The J segment lost 2 bases and the V segment lost 7 bases, leaving 7 bases of the junction unmatched. The CDR3 is 13 residues long. CDR1 SQVTM and CDR2 ANQGSEA come from the germline V gene. CDR3 in amino acids: CSANRGHQETQYF. DNA for the CDR3: TGCAGCGCCAACAGGGGTCATCAAGAGACCCAGTACTTC.

This chain joins TRBV7-3 and TRBJ2-2; 7 bases match TRBD1. The length of the CDR3 is 15 residues. J was trimmed by 0 bases and V by 5 bases; bases with no gene match: 3. Germline V gives CDR1 SGHTA, CDR2 FQGTGA. The CDR3 sequence is CASSPTGANTGELFF. The CDR3 bases are TGTGCCAGCAGCCCCACAGGGGCGAACACCGGGGAGCTGTTTTTT.

The V gene is TRBV19, the J gene TRBJ1-4; possibly TRBD1 for D (5 bases). Germline V gives CDR1 LNHDA, CDR2 SQIVND (reference sequence). This CDR3 has 13 amino acids. V was shortened by 8 bases and J by 8 bases, with 15 bases between the two germline ends. Written as DNA, the CDR3 is TGTGCCAGTTCTCAGGGATGGGGCGAAAAACTGTTTTTT. Its protein is CASSQGWGEKLFF.

The CDR3 sequence: CSAREDRGAFF. The DNA for the CDR3 is TGCAGTGCTAGAGAGGACAGGGGGGCTTTCTTT. The gene calls are TRBV20-1 and TRBJ1-1; 10 bases map to TRBD1. This CDR3 contains 11 residues. Germline assignment: CDR1 DFQATT and CDR2 SNEGSKA (reference sequence). The V segment lost 0 bases and the J segment 11 bases; nucleotides outside the gene matches: 0.

CDR3 in DNA: TGTGCCAGTAGTATGGGTTGGGGGGGGCGGGAAGAGACCCAGTACTTC. Its protein is CASSMGWGGREETQYF. This chain connects TRBV19 to TRBJ2-5; possibly TRBD2 for D (7 bases). This CDR3 contains 16 residues. Germline CDR1 and CDR2: LNHDA and SQIVND (reference sequence). Trimming removed 3 bases from V and 3 bases from J, with 17 bases in between.

The chain couples TRBV6-6 to TRBJ2-1; TRBD1 aligns across 10 bases. Germline trimming cut 4 bases from V and 7 bases from J; bases unmatched to any gene: 7. Germline V gene sequence: CDR1 MNHNY, CDR2 SVGAGI (reference sequence). The CDR3 runs 15 residues. The CDR3 spells CASSSIDRGRNEQFF. The DNA of the CDR3 is TGTGCCAGCAGTTCGATTGACAGGGGGCGGAATGAGCAGTTCTTC.

The CDR3 DNA is TGCGCCAGCAGTGACAGGGTTGGCTCCTACGAGCAGTACTTC. Amino acids: CASSDRVGSYEQYF. The chain is built from TRBV10-1 and TRBJ2-7; D might be TRBD1 (5 bases). Trimming left V 3 bases short and J 0 bases short, with 9 bases between. CDR1 and CDR2 (germline): WNHNN, SYGVQD (reference sequence). CDR3 length: 14 residues.

The chain employs TRBV13 and TRBJ1-1, with TRBD1 as a possible D gene (6 bases). Germline CDR1 and CDR2: PRHDT and FYEKMQ (reference sequence). The CDR3 loop spans 12 amino acids. Between the trimmed V and J ends, which lost 7 bases and 2 bases, there was a span of 8 bases. The chain's CDR3 is CASNRVNTEAFF. The DNA of the CDR3 is TGTGCCAGCAACAGGGTTAACACTGAAGCTTTCTTT.

The count of this clone is one. The chain has TRBV5-1 and TRBJ1-1; possibly TRBD1 for D (6 bases). This CDR3 contains 15 residues. The V and J ends lost 2 bases and 3 bases respectively, with 14 bases between them. Germline V gene sequence: CDR1 SGHRS, CDR2 YFSETQ. The CDR3 protein is CASSFTGFSYTEAFF. CDR3 nucleotides: TGCGCCAGCAGCTTTACAGGGTTCTCATACACTGAAGCTTTCTTT.

This clone occurred a few times. The rearrangement links TRBV7-8 to TRBJ2-7; the match to TRBD1 covers 7 bases. The CDR3 extends over 15 amino acids. With 0 bases clipped from V and 7 bases from J, the junction kept 9 bases outside the gene matches. Germline V CDR1 and CDR2: SGHVS, FQNEAQ. The CDR3 is CASSLALGQVGEQYF. CDR3 in DNA: TGTGCCAGCAGCTTAGCGCTAGGACAGGTCGGGGAGCAGTACTTC.

The rearrangement joins TRBV5-6 to TRBJ2-7; 9 bases align to TRBD2. After removal of 3 bases from V and 6 bases from J, the junction contained 4 bases not matched to a gene. The germline V gene has CDR1 SGHDT and CDR2 YYEEEE. The CDR3 totals 13 residues. The CDR3 nucleotides read TGTGCCAGCAGCTGGGGACTAGCAACCGAGCAGTACTTC. Translating gives CASSWGLATEQYF.

This clone came up a few times. As DNA, the CDR3 is TGTGCCAGCAGCGTAGGACAGGGGGTGGACGAGCAGTACTTC. Amino acids: CASSVGQGVDEQYF. The V gene is TRBV9, the J gene TRBJ2-7; 9 bases are a match to TRBD1. The CDR3 is 14 amino acids. CDR1 and CDR2 from the germline V gene are SGDLS and YYNGEE. Trimming at V came to 0 bases and at J to 5 bases, leaving 3 bases not matched to a gene. The full variable domain, completed using reference TRBV9 and TRBJ2-7, is DSGVTQTPKHLITATGQRVTLRCSPRSGDLSVYWYQQSLDQGLQFLIQYYNGEERAKGNILERFSAQQFPDLHSELNLSSLELGDSALYFCASSVGQGVDEQYFGPGTRLTVT.

The CDR3 DNA follows: TGTGCCAGCAGCCCTCGGACAGTCTTTAACTCTGGAAACACCATATATTTT. As protein: CASSPRTVFNSGNTIYF. The chain uses TRBV7-2 and TRBJ1-3; D might be TRBD1 (6 bases). The CDR3 runs to 17 residues. The germline V gene has CDR1 SGHTA and CDR2 FQGNSA. Between the trimmed V and J ends, which lost 5 bases and 0 bases, there was a span of 17 bases.

The chain employs TRBV7-6 and TRBJ2-5; D is possibly TRBD1 (5 bases). Germline V gene data show CDR1 as SGHVS and CDR2 as FNYEAQ. This CDR3 contains 16 residues. Trimming removed 7 bases from V and 2 bases from J, with 20 bases in between. The CDR3 sequence: CASNPGLGAAQETQYF. CDR3 coding DNA: TGTGCCAGCAACCCTGGATTAGGGGCGGCGCAAGAGACCCAGTACTTC.

The rearrangement links TRBV28 to TRBJ2-2; 10 bases agree with TRBD2. The V and J ends lost 5 bases and 5 bases, in that order; junction bases with no gene match: 11. From germline, CDR1 is MDHEN and CDR2 SYDVKM. The CDR3 totals 17 residues. CDR3 DNA sequence: TGTGCCAGCAGTCCCCTCCTACTAGCGGGAAGAACCGGGGAGCTGTTTTTT. Translation gives CASSPLLLAGRTGELFF.

The rearrangement uses TRBV27 and TRBJ2-1, with 10 bases fitting TRBD1. Per germline, CDR1 MNHEY and CDR2 SMNVEV (reference sequence). The CDR3 runs 16 residues. The V gene end was trimmed by 4 bases and the J gene end by 3 bases; junction bases not matched to a gene: 6. Here the CDR3 DNA reads TGTGCCAGCAGTTGGGGACAGGGGATGAGCTACAATGAGCAGTTCTTC. Its protein is CASSWGQGMSYNEQFF.

V usage is TRBV14 and J usage is TRBJ1-5; the match to TRBD1 covers 8 bases. CDR1 and CDR2 from the germline V gene are SGHDN and FVKESK. J gave up 9 bases and V 4 bases, and 8 bases lay outside the gene matches. The CDR3 totals 14 residues. DNA for the CDR3: TGTGCCAGCAGCCGGACAGGGCGCCCTCTGCCCCAGCATTTT. This sequence encodes CASSRTGRPLPQHF.

This clone was seen only once. The chain is built from TRBV7-9 and TRBJ2-3; D is unresolved. V shed 0 bases and J shed 4 bases, with 8 bases lying between them. This CDR3 comprises 14 residues. The germline CDR1 and CDR2 sequences are SEHNR and FQNEAQ (reference sequence). Written as DNA, the CDR3 is TGTGCCAGCAGCTTAGCGTTGGCAGCAGATACGCAGTATTTT. Translated, it gives CASSLALAADTQYF. The full variable domain, completed using reference TRBV7-9 and TRBJ2-3, is DTGVSQNPRHKITKRGQNVTFRCDPISEHNRLYWYRQTLGQGPEFLTYFQNEAQLEKSRLLSDRFSAERPKGSFSTLEIQRTEQGDSAMYLCASSLALAADTQYFGPGTRLTVL.

This clone was seen only once. The chain uses TRBV27 and TRBJ2-5, with TRBD1 matching over 9 bases. Unmatched junction bases numbered 11, after V lost 4 bases and J lost 5 bases. The germline V gene encodes CDR1 MNHEY and CDR2 SMNVEV (reference sequence). The length of the CDR3 is 16 residues. The CDR3 loop reads CASSSLGTGLEETQYF. The CDR3 DNA is TGTGCCAGCAGTTCTCTCGGGACAGGGTTAGAGGAGACCCAGTACTTC.

This clone has only a few counts. The V and J genes are TRBV6-5 and TRBJ1-6, with unresolved D. V shed 2 bases and J shed 9 bases, with 11 bases lying between them. Germline values: CDR1 MNHEY, CDR2 SVGAGI. The CDR3 totals 14 residues. The CDR3 bases are TGTGCCAGCAGTTACACGGGAATCGGTTCACCCCTCCACTTT. It encodes CASSYTGIGSPLHF.

This chain uses TRBV27 with TRBJ2-5; 8 bases are a match to TRBD1. With 6 bases clipped from V and 5 bases from J, the junction kept 14 bases outside the gene matches. Germline loops: CDR1 MNHEY, CDR2 SMNVEV (reference sequence). The CDR3 spans 16 residues. The CDR3 reads CASRSQGAGNRETQYF. The CDR3 DNA reads as TGTGCCAGCAGATCCCAGGGGGCAGGGAATAGGGAGACCCAGTACTTC.

The chain joins TRBV5-1 to TRBJ2-1; no reliable D call. From germline, CDR1 is SGHRS and CDR2 YFSETQ. The germline V and J ends were trimmed by 0 bases and 3 bases, with 7 bases remaining between them. The CDR3 totals 14 residues. The DNA for the CDR3 is TGCGCCAGCAGCTTGGGACAAAACTACAATGAGCAGTTCTTC. It specifies CASSLGQNYNEQFF.

The J gene is TRBJ2-3, the V gene TRBV11-2, with TRBD2 matching 11 bases. With 1 base clipped from V and 6 bases from J, the junction kept 3 bases outside the gene matches. The CDR3 has 15 residues. CDR1 SGHAT and CDR2 FQNNGV come from the germline V gene. The CDR3 coding sequence is TGTGCCAGCAGCTTAGGGCCTAGCGGGAGGGATACGCAGTATTTT. It translates to CASSLGPSGRDTQYF.

The chain joins TRBV18 to TRBJ1-1; D unclear. In germline, CDR1 is KGHSH, CDR2 LQKENI. With 3 bases removed from V and 0 bases from J, the gap between germline ends came to 8 bases. The CDR3 length is 14 residues. The CDR3: CASSPTNMNTEAFF. The CDR3 DNA reads TGTGCCAGCTCACCGACAAACATGAACACTGAAGCTTTCTTT. The whole variable domain, filled in from reference TRBV18 and TRBJ1-1, reads NAGVMQNPRHLVRRRGQEARLRCSPMKGHSHVYWYRQLPEEGLKFMVYLQKENIIDESGMPKERFSAEFPKEGPSILRIQQVVRGDSAAYFCASSPTNMNTEAFFGQGTRLTVV.